These 25 T cell receptor beta chains were all obtained from the same sample, sequenced in a study of cytomegalovirus exposure and HLA in healthy donors. With 60 Vbeta and 13 Jbeta primers, the PCR was carried out. The table came from immunoSEQ multiplex PCR; TCRdb's copy has only in-frame clones and leaves some out. The sample lists some 190,000 clones; around four fifths were seen once. The sample taken for sequencing was PBMCs. The receptors were gathered from a boy between 2 and 10 years old in good health and CMV-seronegative.

V is TRBV6-5 and J is TRBJ1-2, with 7 bases identical to TRBD1. The V gene's germline CDR1 is MNHEY and CDR2 SVGAGI. The CDR3 is 15 residues long. The V and J ends lost 6 bases and 5 bases, in that order; junction bases with no gene match: 12. The DNA for the CDR3 is TGTGCCAGCAGCCCCGGGACAGAGCCTATATATGGCTACACCTTC. Its protein is CASSPGTEPIYGYTF.

This chain uses TRBV9 with TRBJ1-1; TRBD1 is a possible D gene (6 bases). Trimming shortened V by 7 bases and J by 1 base, and 11 bases separated the two germline ends. This CDR3 is built from 13 residues. From germline, CDR1 is SGDLS and CDR2 YYNGEE. CDR3 sequence: CASAGGANTEAFF. The CDR3 nucleotides read TGTGCCAGCGCGGGGGGGGCGAACACTGAAGCTTTCTTT.

This clone occurred once. At one of its ends the junction is not consistent with the germline gene, which may arise from a read error. Here the CDR3 reads CASSAGPNYDYTF. The CDR3 DNA reads as TGTGCCAGCAGTGCAGGGCCTAACTATGACTACACCTTC. The chain carries TRBV2 and TRBJ1-2, with a tentative D call TRBD1 (5 bases). This CDR3 is built from 13 residues. Germline CDR1 is SNHLY and CDR2 is FYNNEI.

This clone was recorded only once. The rearrangement joins TRBV19 to TRBJ1-1; 9 bases are shared with TRBD1. Germline V gives CDR1 LNHDA, CDR2 SQIVND (reference sequence). The CDR3 length is 13 residues. The J segment lost 5 bases and the V segment lost 7 bases, leaving 5 bases of the junction unmatched. The CDR3 protein is CASIRTGETEAFF. CDR3 sequence (DNA): TGTGCCAGTATCCGGACAGGGGAGACTGAAGCTTTCTTT.

This clone showed up just once. The genes are TRBV30 and TRBJ2-7; D remains ambiguous. The CDR3 totals 14 residues. The germline gives CDR1 GTSNPN, CDR2 SVGIG (reference sequence). V dropped 2 bases and J dropped 2 bases, with 13 bases sitting between them. Written as DNA, the CDR3 is TGTGCCTGGAGTCCCCTATCCGTAGCCTACGAGCAGTACTTC. This gives the protein CAWSPLSVAYEQYF.

The chain has TRBV29-1 and TRBJ1-5; D may be TRBD1 (5 bases). The V end was cut by 4 bases, the J end by 11 bases, with 18 bases between. CDR3 length: 13 residues. Germline V gene lookup returns CDR1 SQVTM and CDR2 ANQGSEA. CDR3 amino acids: CSVAGPGGMAQHF. For the CDR3, the DNA is TGCAGCGTTGCAGGGCCCGGGGGTATGGCCCAGCATTTT. The whole variable domain, filled in from reference TRBV29-1 and TRBJ1-5, reads SAVISQKPSRDICQRGTSLTIQCQVDSQVTMMFWYRQQPGQSLTLIATANQGSEATYESGFVIDKFPISRPNLTFSTLTVSNMSPEDSSIYLCSVAGPGGMAQHFGDGTRLSIL.

The J gene is TRBJ1-1, the V gene TRBV10-3, with TRBD1 matching over 8 bases. V shed 10 bases and J 5 bases; nucleotides not matched to a gene: 6. Germline CDR1 and CDR2: ENHRY and SYGVKD. The CDR3 runs 12 residues. The CDR3 DNA reads TGTGCCACCGGACAGGGAGGGACTGAAGCTTTCTTT. Protein product: CATGQGGTEAFF.

V gene TRBV30 combines with J gene TRBJ2-7, with TRBD2 as a possible D gene (5 bases). Germline loops: CDR1 GTSNPN, CDR2 SVGIG (reference sequence). This CDR3 is 14 amino acids long. V lost 4 bases and J lost 5, with 18 bases in between. CDR3 sequence reads: CAWNVDGELDEQYF. The CDR3 DNA is TGTGCCTGGAACGTAGACGGGGAGTTGGACGAGCAGTACTTC.

The rearrangement uses TRBV5-6 and TRBJ1-5; the D is unclear. Trimming removed 1 base at V and 3 bases at J, with 14 bases between. Germline V gene sequence: CDR1 SGHDT, CDR2 YYEEEE. The CDR3 consists of 16 residues. This CDR3 is CASSLWASWPNQPQHF. CDR3 sequence (DNA): TGTGCCAGCAGCTTGTGGGCCTCCTGGCCCAATCAGCCCCAGCATTTT.

The rearrangement uses TRBV7-2 and TRBJ1-2; TRBD1 might be the D (5 bases). The V gene's germline CDR1 is SGHTA and CDR2 FQGNSA. This CDR3 is 14 amino acids long. Trimming took off 5 bases at V and 4 bases at J, with 14 bases between the two ends. For the CDR3, the DNA is TGTGCCAGCAGCGCGAATCGACAGTTCTATGGCTACACCTTC. It encodes CASSANRQFYGYTF.

The chain is built from TRBV6-1 and TRBJ1-2; D uncertain. This CDR3 comprises 14 residues. Trimming cost V 6 bases and J 3 bases, with 14 bases left between them. From germline, CDR1 is MNHNS and CDR2 SASEGT. The CDR3 sequence is CASRLRRGHYGYTF. The CDR3 region has the DNA TGTGCCAGCAGACTGCGTCGAGGGCACTATGGCTACACCTTC.

V gene TRBV5-1 combines with J gene TRBJ2-1, with D maybe TRBD2 (7 bases). This CDR3 has 11 residues. The V gene lost 4 bases and the J gene lost 12 bases, with 11 bases spanning the gap. Germline-derived CDR1 and CDR2 are SGHRS and YFSETQ. The CDR3 coding sequence is TGCGCCAGCAGCCAAGGGGGGGTGCAGTTCTTC. Protein: CASSQGGVQFF.

The genes are TRBV9 and TRBJ1-2; no clear D. Trimming shortened V by 0 bases and J by 0 bases, and 9 bases separated the two germline ends. Per the germline V gene, CDR1 is SGDLS and CDR2 is YYNGEE. There are 15 residues in the CDR3. The CDR3 DNA reads as TGTGCCAGCAGCGTAGAGGGAGGCGCTAACTATGGCTACACCTTC. Encoded protein: CASSVEGGANYGYTF. Full variable domain (missing parts from reference TRBV9 and TRBJ1-2): DSGVTQTPKHLITATGQRVTLRCSPRSGDLSVYWYQQSLDQGLQFLIQYYNGEERAKGNILERFSAQQFPDLHSELNLSSLELGDSALYFCASSVEGGANYGYTFGSGTRLTVV.

This clone was picked up one time. The genes are TRBV5-1 and TRBJ1-1; D is uncertain. Per germline, CDR1 SGHRS and CDR2 YFSETQ. This CDR3 is built from 14 residues. V lost 0 bases and J lost 4, with 10 bases in between. The CDR3 DNA sequence: TGCGCCAGCAGCTTGGGCGGTGGCACCACTGAAGCTTTCTTT. Amino acid sequence: CASSLGGGTTEAFF.

This sequence joins TRBV4-3 and TRBJ2-7, with 10 bases that match TRBD2. The CDR3 runs to 17 residues. Germline V gene sequence: CDR1 LGHNA, CDR2 YSLEER. J gave up 7 bases and V 1 base, and 13 bases lay outside the gene matches. CDR3 loop: CASSQGPSGGLLGEQYF. The CDR3 coding sequence is TGCGCCAGCAGCCAAGGCCCTAGCGGGGGCCTCCTTGGAGAGCAGTACTTC.

The chain has TRBV28 and TRBJ1-5; a weak D match, TRBD1 (5 bases). Trimming stripped 7 bases from V and 2 bases from J, with 6 bases between. CDR3 length: 12 amino acids. Germline V gene data show CDR1 as MDHEN and CDR2 as SYDVKM. The CDR3 DNA reads TGTGCCAGCATACAGGGCAATCAGCCCCAGCATTTT. This gives the protein CASIQGNQPQHF.

The V and J genes are TRBV5-4 and TRBJ1-1; weak D call: TRBD1 (6 bases). Looked up from germline, CDR1 is SGHNT and CDR2 is YYREEE (reference sequence). The CDR3 extends over 17 amino acids. Trimming pared 0 bases from V and 1 base from J, leaving 16 bases between. The CDR3 nucleotides read TGTGCCAGCAGCTTGGAGGGGATAACAGGGAGGAACACTGAAGCTTTCTTT. This encodes CASSLEGITGRNTEAFF.

The sample holds a few counts of this clone. The chain couples TRBV29-1 to TRBJ2-7; the D gene is possibly TRBD1 (7 bases). CDR1 is SQVTM, CDR2 ANQGSEA, per germline. This CDR3 has 14 amino acids. V was shortened by 6 bases and J by 2 bases, with 17 bases between the two germline ends. Written as DNA, the CDR3 is TGCAGCGTGAAAGACAGGGAGGTTCCCTACGAGCAGTACTTC. As protein: CSVKDREVPYEQYF.

The gene calls are TRBV27 and TRBJ1-1, with D possibly being TRBD1 (6 bases). V gave up 8 bases and J gave up 7 bases, with 23 bases separating them. Germline V gene data show CDR1 as MNHEY and CDR2 as SMNVEV (reference sequence). This CDR3 has 15 amino acids. DNA of the CDR3: TGTGCCAGCCGCCGCTCTGGACAGTTAAGAGGTGAAGCTTTCTTT. It specifies CASRRSGQLRGEAFF.

The gene calls are TRBV21-1 and TRBJ2-1; the table's D call, TRBD2, has no DNA check behind it. TRBV21-1 is reported as a pseudogene. CDR3 length: 18 residues. CDR3 residues: CASSKSDSGSFAYNEQFF. The DNA of the CDR3 is TGTGCCAGCAGCAAAAGCGATAGCGGGAGTTTCGCTTACAATGAGCAGTTCTTC.

A remark on this clone: Within the sample, other DNA sequences also encode this same CDR3. The chain uses TRBV9 and TRBJ2-1; D remains ambiguous. The CDR3 covers 15 residues. The V gene's germline CDR1 is SGDLS and CDR2 YYNGEE. V was shortened by 0 bases and J by 0 bases, with 7 bases between the two germline ends. DNA of the CDR3: TGTGCCAGCAGCGTAGAAGAGAGCTCCTACAATGAGCAGTTCTTC. Translation: CASSVEESSYNEQFF.

The rearrangement uses TRBV15 and TRBJ2-5, with 8 bases matching TRBD1. CDR1 is LNHNV, CDR2 YYDKDF, per germline (reference sequence). V was clipped by 5 bases and J by 0 bases; unmatched bases: 23. This CDR3 has 21 amino acids. CDR3 coding DNA: TGTGCCACCAGCGGTCAGGGGGCGGATCAAATTTCGGAACCGTACCAAGAGACCCAGTACTTC. Translating gives CATSGQGADQISEPYQETQYF.

The chain links TRBV4-2 to TRBJ1-2; maybe TRBD1 (6 bases). V gave up 3 bases and J gave up 5 bases, with 19 bases separating them. Germline V gene lookup returns CDR1 LGHNA and CDR2 YNFKEQ. This CDR3 is 16 amino acids long. The CDR3 coding sequence is TGTGCCAGCAGCCAGGCGACAGGCCTAACCTCTTATGGCTACACCTTC. It encodes CASSQATGLTSYGYTF.

The gene calls are TRBV27 and TRBJ2-3, with 10 bases fitting TRBD2. With V trimmed by 7 bases and J by 2 bases, 12 bases remained unmatched. CDR1 and CDR2 from the germline V gene are MNHEY and SMNVEV (reference sequence). The CDR3 contains 17 residues. This CDR3 is CASTALGGLADTDTQYF. The CDR3 DNA is TGTGCCAGCACCGCTTTAGGTGGACTAGCGGACACAGATACGCAGTATTTT.

The chain carries TRBV4-3 and TRBJ2-1, with 7 bases matching TRBD2. This CDR3 region has 17 residues. Germline lookup yields CDR1 LGHNA and CDR2 YSLEER. V gave up 0 bases and J gave up 0 bases; unmatched junction bases: 5. The CDR3 loop is CASSQDPLAVSYNEQFF. Written as DNA, the CDR3 is TGCGCCAGCAGCCAAGATCCCCTAGCGGTCTCCTACAATGAGCAGTTCTTC.